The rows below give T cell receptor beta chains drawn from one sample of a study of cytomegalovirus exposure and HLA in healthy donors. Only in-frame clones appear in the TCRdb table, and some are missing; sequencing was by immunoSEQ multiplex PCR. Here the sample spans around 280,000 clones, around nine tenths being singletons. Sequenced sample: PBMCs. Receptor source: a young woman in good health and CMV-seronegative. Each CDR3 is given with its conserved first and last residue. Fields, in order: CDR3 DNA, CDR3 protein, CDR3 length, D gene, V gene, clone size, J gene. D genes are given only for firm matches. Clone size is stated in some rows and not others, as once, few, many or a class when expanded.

CDR3nt: TGTGCCAGCGTTCTGGGCCCAACAGGAACCTACGAGCAGTACTTC; CDR3aa: CASVLGPTGTYEQYF; len: 15; d_gene: .; v_gene: TRBV6-5; abundance: .; j_gene: TRBJ2-7
CDR3nt: TGTGCCTGGAGTGTGGGGCCGACAAGCTCCTACGAGCAGTACTTC; CDR3aa: CAWSVGPTSSYEQYF; len: 15; d_gene: .; v_gene: TRBV30; abundance: .; j_gene: TRBJ2-7
CDR3nt: TGTGCCAGCAGGACCGGGACAGGATCCTACGAGCAGTACTTC; CDR3aa: CASRTGTGSYEQYF; len: 14; d_gene: TRBD1; v_gene: TRBV6-1; abundance: .; j_gene: TRBJ2-7
CDR3nt: TGTGCCAGCAGCTGGAGTGGTGGCTACACCTTC; CDR3aa: CASSWSGGYTF; len: 11; d_gene: .; v_gene: TRBV6-5; abundance: .; j_gene: TRBJ1-2
CDR3nt: TGCGCCAGCAGCTTGGAGGGTACAGGGAAGTCTATGGGCTACACCTTC; CDR3aa: CASSLEGTGKSMGYTF; len: 16; d_gene: .; v_gene: TRBV5-1; abundance: .; j_gene: TRBJ1-2
CDR3nt: TGTGCCAGTAGTACTCTCCGGGACAGGGGGAACTATGGCTACACCTTC; CDR3aa: CASSTLRDRGNYGYTF; len: 16; d_gene: TRBD1; v_gene: TRBV19; abundance: .; j_gene: TRBJ1-2
CDR3nt: TGCGCCAGCAGCCAGGGACAGTATAATGAAAAACTGTTTTTT; CDR3aa: CASSQGQYNEKLFF; len: 14; d_gene: TRBD1; v_gene: TRBV5-1; abundance: .; j_gene: TRBJ1-4
CDR3nt: TGTGCCAGCAGCCAAGATGGGCAGGGAGGGAATGAAAAACTGTTTTTT; CDR3aa: CASSQDGQGGNEKLFF; len: 16; d_gene: .; v_gene: TRBV4-2; abundance: .; j_gene: TRBJ1-4
CDR3nt: TGTGCCAGCAGCTTAGGGCCAGGGGAAGATCAGCCCCAGCATTTT; CDR3aa: CASSLGPGEDQPQHF; len: 15; d_gene: .; v_gene: TRBV11-2; abundance: .; j_gene: TRBJ1-5
CDR3nt: TGCAGCGTTTGGGAGGGAGTAGACTATGGCTACACCTTC; CDR3aa: CSVWEGVDYGYTF; len: 13; d_gene: .; v_gene: TRBV29-1; abundance: .; j_gene: TRBJ1-2
CDR3nt: TGTGCCAGCGGGGGTCCGGACAGTAATCAGCCCCAGCATTTT; CDR3aa: CASGGPDSNQPQHF; len: 14; d_gene: .; v_gene: TRBV2; abundance: .; j_gene: TRBJ1-5
CDR3nt: TGTGCCAGTAGTATGTGGACAGGGAACAATGAGCAGTTCTTC; CDR3aa: CASSMWTGNNEQFF; len: 14; d_gene: TRBD1; v_gene: TRBV19; abundance: few; j_gene: TRBJ2-1
CDR3nt: TGTGCCAGCAGCTCCATTCGGACAGGGATCACAGATACGCAGTATTTT; CDR3aa: CASSSIRTGITDTQYF; len: 16; d_gene: TRBD1; v_gene: TRBV9; abundance: .; j_gene: TRBJ2-3
CDR3nt: TGCGCCAGCAGCCACCCTAGCTCCTACGAGCAGTACTTC; CDR3aa: CASSHPSSYEQYF; len: 13; d_gene: .; v_gene: TRBV5-1; abundance: .; j_gene: TRBJ2-7
CDR3nt: TGTGCCAGCAGTACATACAGCGGAAACACCATATATTTT; CDR3aa: CASSTYSGNTIYF; len: 13; d_gene: .; v_gene: TRBV6-6; abundance: .; j_gene: TRBJ1-3
CDR3nt: TGTGCCAGCAGCTTGAAGACAGAATACCAAGAGACCCAGTACTTC; CDR3aa: CASSLKTEYQETQYF; len: 15; d_gene: .; v_gene: TRBV5-4; abundance: once; j_gene: TRBJ2-5
CDR3nt: TGTTCCAGCAGCTCCCCAGGGGGTAGTCAGCCCCAGCATTTT; CDR3aa: CSSSSPGGSQPQHF; len: 14; d_gene: TRBD1; v_gene: TRBV7-9; abundance: .; j_gene: TRBJ1-5